This is a list of T cell receptor beta chains from one sample in a study of blood T cell repertoires in COVID-19. Profiled with immunoSEQ multiplex PCR; TCRdb holds only in-frame clones, not every one. The sample records 200,000 to 300,000 clones, approximately 86% being singletons. Sequenced: PBMCs or T cells enriched from blood (not recorded which). Receptor source: a woman under 30 who had recovered from COVID-19. The CDR3 runs from the conserved cysteine through the conserved F or W. A D gene is named only where the DNA matches it firmly. The size field is filled for only some rows; it gives once, few, many or a size class.

V gene	J gene	clone size	D gene	CDR3 length	CDR3 DNA	CDR3 protein
TRBV21-1	TRBJ1-2	.	.	11	TGTGCCAGCAGCAATACAGATGGCTACACCTTC	CASSNTDGYTF
TRBV5-1	TRBJ2-7	.	.	14	TGCGCCAGCAGCTTGGTTGGGGGCCCCAACGAGCAGTACTTC	CASSLVGGPNEQYF
TRBV5-1	TRBJ2-5	.	.	14	TGCGCCAGCAGCTTGGGAGATTTCCAAGAGACCCAGTACTTC	CASSLGDFQETQYF
TRBV5-6	TRBJ2-7	many	.	14	TGTGCCAGCAGCTTTAGTATACAGGCCTACGAGCAGTACTTC	CASSFSIQAYEQYF
TRBV28	TRBJ1-1	once	.	14	TGTGCCATCCTGAGGGATTATGGGGACACTGAAGCTTTCTTT	CAILRDYGDTEAFF
TRBV6-6	TRBJ2-5	.	TRBD2	20	TGTGCCAGCAGCCGTCCGCGGGGGGTAGCGGGGGGAAACTTCCAAGAGACCCAGTACTTC	CASSRPRGVAGGNFQETQYF
TRBV30	TRBJ2-1	.	TRBD1	19	TGTGCCTTCTCAACAGGGGATTTTACACGATTCAGCTCCTACAATGAGCAGTTCTTC	CAFSTGDFTRFSSYNEQFF
TRBV19	TRBJ1-2	.	TRBD1	13	TGTGCCAGTCGTGGGGGGACAGGGCCTGGCTACACCTTC	CASRGGTGPGYTF
TRBV2	TRBJ1-6	.	.	14	TGTGCCAGCAGGGTCCGGGGGTGGAATTCACCCCTCCACTTT	CASRVRGWNSPLHF
TRBV19	TRBJ1-4	many	TRBD1	14	TGTGCCAGTAGCCACACAGGGGGGGATGAAAAACTGTTTTTT	CASSHTGGDEKLFF
TRBV4-3	TRBJ2-7	.	TRBD1	15	TGCGCCAGCAGCCAATATACGGGACAGGTCTACGAGCAGTACTTC	CASSQYTGQVYEQYF
TRBV5-8	TRBJ1-5	.	TRBD1	17	TGTGCCAGCAGTTCCTACAGGGGGCGGACAGGGGATCAGCCCCAGCATTTT	CASSSYRGRTGDQPQHF
TRBV7-2	TRBJ1-2	.	.	13	TGTGCCAGCAGCGACGACAGCCAGGAGAGCTACACCTTC	CASSDDSQESYTF
TRBV30	TRBJ2-7	.	.	11	TGTGCCTGGAGTTCCAGGGACGAGCAGTACTTC	CAWSSRDEQYF
TRBV6-5	TRBJ1-3	.	.	12	TGTGCCAGCCATAGCTCTGGAAACACCATATATTTT	CASHSSGNTIYF
TRBV2	TRBJ2-1	.	.	14	TGTGCCAGCACGGCTAACCGGGACTCTAATGAGCAGTTCTTC	CASTANRDSNEQFF
TRBV24-1	TRBJ1-2	.	TRBD1	15	TGTGCCACCAGTGTGCCGGGACAGGGGGCCTCTGGCTACACCTTC	CATSVPGQGASGYTF
TRBV29-1	TRBJ2-3	.	TRBD2	18	TGCAGCATTTCCGGGACTAGCCCAGTGATAGCTAGCACAGATACGCAGTATTTT	CSISGTSPVIASTDTQYF
TRBV28	TRBJ1-4	.	TRBD1	14	TGTGCCACCAGCTCTCCGGGACAGCTTGAAAAACTGTTTTTT	CATSSPGQLEKLFF
TRBV7-9	TRBJ2-2	few	TRBD2	17	TGTGCCAGCAGCTTAGGTGTAGCGGGAGCAGGCACCGGGGAGCTGTTTTTT	CASSLGVAGAGTGELFF
TRBV4-1	TRBJ1-1	.	TRBD1	15	TGCGCCAGCAGCCCCCCGGACAGGGTGAACACTGAAGCTTTCTTT	CASSPPDRVNTEAFF
TRBV18	TRBJ2-7	few	TRBD2	17	TGTGCCAGCTCACCATTGGGTCTAGCGGGAGGAGACTACGAGCAGTACTTC	CASSPLGLAGGDYEQYF
TRBV15	TRBJ2-3	.	TRBD1	17	TGTGCCACCAGCAGAGGGTTACCGGGACAGGGCACAGATACGCAGTATTTT	CATSRGLPGQGTDTQYF
TRBV6-4	TRBJ2-2	.	.	14	TGTGCCAGCAGTCGTGAGGAGAACACCGGGGAGCTGTTTTTT	CASSREENTGELFF
TRBV6-5	TRBJ2-5	.	TRBD1	15	TGTGCCAGCAGCCCGGGACAGGGGGCTTTGGAGACCCAGTACTTC	CASSPGQGALETQYF
TRBV2	TRBJ2-3	.	TRBD1	15	TGTGCCAGCACTGCGGACAGGGGGAACACAGATACGCAGTATTTT	CASTADRGNTDTQYF
TRBV24-1	TRBJ2-1	.	TRBD2	15	TGTGCCACCGCCGGACTAGCGGGAGGGCGAGGTGAGCAGTTCTTC	CATAGLAGGRGEQFF
TRBV5-5	TRBJ2-1	.	.	16	TGTGCCAGCAGCTTCTTCGGGGCTAGCGCTTACAATGAGCAGTTCTTC	CASSFFGASAYNEQFF
TRBV15	TRBJ2-1	once	TRBD2	18	TGTGCCACCAGCAGAGATCGGGTGCTAGCGGGTAACTACAATGAGCAGTTCTTC	CATSRDRVLAGNYNEQFF
TRBV9	TRBJ1-2	.	.	15	TGTGCCAGCAGCGCGCGGGGGGCGTGGGGCTATGGCTACACCTTC	CASSARGAWGYGYTF
TRBV28	TRBJ2-1	.	TRBD2	20	TGTGCCAGCAGACCTACCGTTGGTAGCGGGACACTTAGCTCCTACAATGAGCAGTTCTTC	CASRPTVGSGTLSSYNEQFF
TRBV2	TRBJ1-5	.	.	13	TGTGCCAGCAGTGACACAAACAATCAGCCCCAGCATTTT	CASSDTNNQPQHF
TRBV20-1	TRBJ2-7	.	.	11	TGCAGTGCTGGCCCCCCCTACGAGCAGTACTTC	CSAGPPYEQYF
TRBV5-6	TRBJ1-2	many	TRBD1	15	TGTGCCAGCAGCTTGGCCGGGGGACAGAGCTATGGCTACACCTTC	CASSLAGGQSYGYTF
TRBV7-2	TRBJ2-4	.	TRBD1	16	TGTGCCAGCAGCCAAAACAGGGGGCTCGTCAAAAACATTCAGTACTTC	CASSQNRGLVKNIQYF
TRBV29-1	TRBJ1-2	.	.	13	TGCAGCGTTGATATAGGGGAGGGCTATGGCTACACCTTC	CSVDIGEGYGYTF
TRBV5-1	TRBJ2-7	once	.	14	TGCGCCAGCAGCTTGGATGGGAGGAACTACGAGCAGTACTTC	CASSLDGRNYEQYF
TRBV4-3	TRBJ2-7	.	.	16	TGCGCCAGCAGCCCAAATGACGCGCCGGATCTAGGCGAGCAGTACTTC	CASSPNDAPDLGEQYF
TRBV6-5	TRBJ2-3	.	.	11	TGTGCCAGCACCCAGGGGGGTACGCAGTATTTT	CASTQGGTQYF
TRBV19	TRBJ1-2	.	.	14	TGTGCCAGTTTTCAACAGGGTTTTAACTATGGCTACACCTTC	CASFQQGFNYGYTF
TRBV2	TRBJ1-2	few	TRBD1	15	TGTGCCAGCAGTGAGAATGAGCAGGGGGGCTATGGCTACACCTTC	CASSENEQGGYGYTF
TRBV9	TRBJ2-5	once	TRBD1	16	TGTGCCAGCAGCGTCACGACAGGGGGGAGTGGAGAGACCCAGTACTTC	CASSVTTGGSGETQYF
TRBV9	TRBJ1-2	.	TRBD1	14	TGTGCCAGCAGCGAAACAGGGGCGGACTATGGCTACACCTTC	CASSETGADYGYTF
TRBV29-1	TRBJ2-1	.	.	12	TGCAGCGTTGTGATCAGGGTGTATGAGCAGTTCTTC	CSVVIRVYEQFF
TRBV29-1	TRBJ1-4	.	TRBD1	15	TGCAGCGTCGGGGACAGGGGCTCCTTACGGGAAAAACTGTTTTTT	CSVGDRGSLREKLFF
TRBV3-1/TRBV3-2	TRBJ1-2	.	.	13	TGTGCCAGCAGCCAGGGAGAGACCTATGGCTACACCTTC	CASSQGETYGYTF
TRBV6-2/TRBV6-3	TRBJ2-1	.	.	15	TGTGCCAGCAGTCCAGGGGTGGCGGGCCACAATGAGCAGTTCTTC	CASSPGVAGHNEQFF
TRBV6-6	TRBJ1-5	.	TRBD1	14	TGTGCCAGCAGTAACACAGGGGGCGGTCAGCCCCAGCATTTT	CASSNTGGGQPQHF
TRBV5-4	TRBJ2-3	.	.	13	TGTGCCAGCAGGTACGACCGACTAGATACGCAGTATTTT	CASRYDRLDTQYF
TRBV28	TRBJ2-4	.	.	17	TGTGCCAGCAGTCTAGCTACTCCGACAAGCCAATGGGACATTCAGTACTTC	CASSLATPTSQWDIQYF
TRBV9	TRBJ2-1	.	TRBD2	15	TGTGCCAGCAGCGTTAGCGGGGGGGAAGATGATGAGCAGTTCTTC	CASSVSGGEDDEQFF
TRBV2	TRBJ2-7	.	.	14	TGTGCCAGCAGCGGACAGCCCGGCGGCTACGAGCAGTACTTC	CASSGQPGGYEQYF
TRBV5-1	TRBJ2-7	.	TRBD1	16	TGCGCCAGCAGCATAACTGCCGGGACAGGCCCCGACGAGCAGTACTTC	CASSITAGTGPDEQYF
TRBV18	TRBJ1-2	.	TRBD1	14	TGTGCCAGCTCACTTGGGACAGGTGCCTATGGCTACACCTTC	CASSLGTGAYGYTF